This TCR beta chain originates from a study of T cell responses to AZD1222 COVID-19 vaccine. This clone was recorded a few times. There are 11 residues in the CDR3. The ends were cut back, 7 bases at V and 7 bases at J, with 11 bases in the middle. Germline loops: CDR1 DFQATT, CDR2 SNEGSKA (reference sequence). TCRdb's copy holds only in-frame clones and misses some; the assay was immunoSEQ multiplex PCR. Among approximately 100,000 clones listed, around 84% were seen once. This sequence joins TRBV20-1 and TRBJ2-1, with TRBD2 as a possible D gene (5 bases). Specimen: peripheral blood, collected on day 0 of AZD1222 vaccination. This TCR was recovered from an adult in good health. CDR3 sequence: CSVRTLNEQFF. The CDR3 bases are TGCAGTGTGAGGACTCTTAATGAGCAGTTCTTC.